Listed here are 18 T cell receptor beta chains from one sample, sequenced in a study of Graves' ophthalmopathy and Graves' hyperthyroidism. The sequenced template was RNA, covering the TCR beta CDR3 region. The workflow started with a first-round RT-PCR run with HTBI primers and then moved on to a second-round multiplex PCR. Via MiXCR, TCRdb re-called the multiplex PCR reads, giving one row per CDR3 protein. The data contain under 250,000 distinct CDR3 sequences, less than 30% of them singletons. The sequencing input was peripheral blood. Source of these receptors: a man over 45 with Graves' ophthalmopathy.

This clonotype occurred many times. Written as DNA, the CDR3 is TGTGCCAGCAGCTTAGGATCAGCAGCCTACGAGCAGTACTTC. Translated, it gives CASSLGSAAYEQYF. The rearrangement uses TRBV7-9 and TRBJ2-7, with unresolved D. The CDR3 spans 14 residues. Germline CDR1 reads SEHNR; CDR2 reads FQNEAQ (reference sequence). V lost 1 base to trimming and J lost 2 bases, with 9 bases between them.

The chain combines TRBV7-3 with TRBJ2-5; 7 nucleotides line up with TRBD2. The V and J ends lost 6 bases and 2 bases, in that order; junction bases with no gene match: 9. Germline V gene lookup returns CDR1 SGHTA and CDR2 FQGTGA. This CDR3 has 15 residues. CDR3 in amino acids: CASSYSAGVQETQYF. Written as DNA, the CDR3 is TGTGCCAGCAGTTACTCCGCGGGAGTTCAAGAGACCCAGTACTTC. Drawing the rest from reference TRBV7-3 and TRBJ2-5, the complete variable domain is GAGVSQTPSNKVTEKGKYVELRCDPISGHTALYWYRQSLGQGPEFLIYFQGTGAADDSGLPNDRFFAVRPEGSVSTLKIQRTERGDSAVYLCASSYSAGVQETQYFGPGTRLLVL.

This clonotype was picked up many times. CDR3 residues: CASTRTSGSGEQYF. DNA for the CDR3: TGTGCCAGCACCCGGACTAGCGGGAGTGGCGAGCAGTACTTC. The chain is built from TRBV14 and TRBJ2-7, with 13 bases matching TRBD2. J was trimmed by 6 bases and V by 7 bases; bases with no gene match: 6. The germline V gene encodes CDR1 SGHDN and CDR2 FVKESK. CDR3 length equals 14 residues.

This clonotype was counted many times. The rearrangement joins TRBV4-1 to TRBJ1-2; TRBD1 matches 7 bases. This CDR3 is 15 amino acids long. V trimming: 3 bases; J trimming: 0 bases; junction bases outside the gene matches: 4. The germline CDR1 and CDR2 sequences are MGHRA and YSYEKL. CDR3 sequence: CASSHVGQSNYGYTF. CDR3 sequence (DNA): TGCGCCAGCAGCCACGTGGGACAGTCTAACTATGGCTACACCTTC.

This clonotype was seen only a few times. This could be a read error, since a much larger clone is one nucleotide away. The genes are TRBV29-1 and TRBJ1-3; TRBD1 might be the D (5 bases). Germline lookup yields CDR1 SQVTM and CDR2 ANQGSEA. The V end was cut by 6 bases, the J end by 5 bases, with 11 bases between. The CDR3 runs 12 residues. In DNA form, the CDR3 reads TGCAGCGTACAGGAAAACAGAAACACCATATATTTT. It codes for CSVQENRNTIYF.

This clonotype has a count of ten or more. The chain's CDR3 is CASSGGTSGSGGTQYF. The DNA for the CDR3 is TGCGCCAGCAGCGGAGGGACTAGCGGGAGTGGCGGGACCCAGTACTTC. The V and J genes are TRBV5-1 and TRBJ2-5; 14 bases match TRBD2. Germline CDR1 SGHRS, CDR2 YFSETQ. The CDR3 consists of 16 residues. Trimming took 4 bases from V and 7 from J; bases not matched to a gene: 9.

This clonotype was counted at least ten times. This chain joins TRBV5-5 and TRBJ2-7; 7 nucleotides agree with TRBD1. Germline V gives CDR1 SGHKS, CDR2 YYEKEE (reference sequence). The CDR3 covers 15 residues. V gave up 0 bases and J gave up 2 bases; unmatched junction bases: 5. In DNA form, the CDR3 reads TGTGCCAGCAGCTTGGAACAGGGGACACCCTACGAGCAGTACTTC. Translation: CASSLEQGTPYEQYF.

This clonotype was counted at least ten times. The chain uses TRBV9 and TRBJ2-3, with 10 positions matching TRBD2. CDR3 length: 16 amino acids. CDR1 is SGDLS, CDR2 YYNGEE, per germline. Trimming at V came to 3 bases and at J to 3 bases, leaving 7 bases not matched to a gene. The CDR3 nucleotides read TGTGCCAGCAGCGGATACAGCGGGAGGGCGACAGATACGCAGTATTTT. This translates into CASSGYSGRATDTQYF.

At least ten counts were recorded for this clonotype. The chain recombines TRBV6-1 with TRBJ1-3; D unresolved. With 1 base removed from V and 5 bases from J, the gap between germline ends came to 12 bases. Germline loops: CDR1 MNHNS, CDR2 SASEGT. The CDR3 consists of 15 residues. CDR3 protein: CASSEGDTRRNTIYF. As DNA, the CDR3 is TGTGCCAGCAGTGAAGGAGACACAAGAAGAAACACCATATATTTT.

This chain uses TRBV28 with TRBJ2-7; D remains unclear. This CDR3 has 13 residues. V was cut by 3 bases and J by 4 bases, with 10 bases left in between. Germline V CDR1 and CDR2: MDHEN, SYDVKM. CDR3 sequence reads: CASSLGFQYEQYF. The CDR3 DNA reads TGTGCCAGCAGTTTGGGCTTCCAATACGAGCAGTACTTC.

In this sample, this clonotype turned up many times. The chain combines TRBV27 with TRBJ1-5; D ambiguous. V was trimmed by 9 bases and J by 0 bases, leaving 9 bases between them. CDR3 length: 13 amino acids. Germline V gene lookup returns CDR1 MNHEY and CDR2 SMNVEV (reference sequence). CDR3 region: CASCPDSNQPQHF. The CDR3 DNA is TGTGCCAGTTGTCCAGATAGCAATCAGCCCCAGCATTTT.

The table lists this clonotype with many counts. The gene calls are TRBV6-2 or TRBV6-3 and TRBJ2-2; D is unresolved. The CDR3 has 15 residues. V lost 2 bases and J lost 6, with 13 bases in between. Germline-derived CDR1 and CDR2 are MNHEY and SVGEGT. This chain's CDR3 is CASSYVTSEPGELFF. CDR3 nucleotides: TGTGCCAGCAGTTACGTAACTTCCGAACCCGGGGAGCTGTTTTTT.

This clonotype was seen repeatedly, ten times or more. The genes are TRBV12-3 or TRBV12-4 and TRBJ2-5; D may correspond to TRBD1 or TRBD2 (5 bases each). The CDR3 covers 14 residues. Trimming took 2 bases from V and 5 from J, leaving 12 bases between them. The DNA of the CDR3 is TGTGCCAGCAGTTTATATGAGGGGCGTGAGACCCAGTACTTC. Its protein is CASSLYEGRETQYF.

Ten or more counts support this clonotype. V and J are TRBV6-1 and TRBJ2-5; D possibly corresponds to TRBD2 (6 bases). The CDR3 is made up of 12 amino acids. The V gene's germline CDR1 is MNHNS and CDR2 SASEGT. Trimming removed 6 bases from V and 4 bases from J, with 9 bases in between. The DNA for the CDR3 is TGTGCCAGCAGGTTGGGAGGAGAGACCCAGTACTTC. Translating it yields CASRLGGETQYF.

This clonotype occurred many times. The chain combines TRBV27 with TRBJ1-1; D unclear. Germline V CDR1 and CDR2: MNHEY, SMNVEV (reference sequence). The CDR3 spans 12 residues. Trimming cost V 7 bases and J 1 base, with 7 bases left between them. The CDR3 sequence is CASTLGNTEAFF. The CDR3 DNA reads as TGTGCCAGCACGCTCGGGAACACTGAAGCTTTCTTT.

The rearrangement links TRBV30 to TRBJ2-7; a possible D gene is TRBD1 (6 bases). The CDR3 consists of 15 residues. Trimming removed 3 bases at V and 3 bases at J, with 18 bases between. Germline V lookup: CDR1 GTSNPN, CDR2 SVGIG (reference sequence). CDR3 residues: CAWSYLPGVHYEQYF. CDR3 DNA: TGTGCCTGGAGCTACCTCCCAGGGGTCCACTACGAGCAGTACTTC.

This clonotype was seen ten or more times. J is TRBJ2-7 and V is TRBV14, with D possibly TRBD1 on 6 matching bases. Trimming stripped 6 bases from V and 6 bases from J, with 9 bases between. Germline CDR1 reads SGHDN; CDR2 reads FVKESK. This CDR3 has 11 residues. The CDR3 DNA is TGTGCCAGCAGGGGGGCTTTCGAGCAGTACTTC. Encoded protein: CASRGAFEQYF. Complete variable domain (other parts from reference TRBV14 and TRBJ2-7): EAGVTQFPSHSVIEKGQTVTLRCDPISGHDNLYWYRRVMGKEIKFLLHFVKESKQDESGMPNNRFLAERTGGTYSTLKVQPAELEDSGVYFCASRGAFEQYFGPGTRLTVT.

The J gene is TRBJ1-2, the V gene TRBV28; 7 bases map to TRBD1. The CDR3 consists of 15 residues. The germline CDR1 and CDR2 sequences are MDHEN and SYDVKM. V was pared by 6 bases and J by 2 bases, with 9 bases of the junction left unmatched. Here the CDR3 DNA reads TGTGCCAGCAGAAGATGGGACAGCCTGAACTATGGCTACACCTTC. Translation gives CASRRWDSLNYGYTF.